One and the same sample provided the 27 T cell receptor beta chains below, sequenced in a study of technical replicates of blood from a handful of donors. Sequenced by immunoSEQ multiplex PCR; TCRdb stores in-frame clones only, minus some. The table has fewer than 90,000 clones, roughly 94% seen once. Sequenced material: T cells isolated from PBMCs. The receptors come from a human donor in good health.

CDR3 loop: CASSLGGGGTDTQYF. The CDR3 DNA reads TGTGCCAGCAGCTTAGGCGGGGGTGGCACAGATACGCAGTATTTT. The chain employs TRBV11-3 and TRBJ2-3; the match to TRBD2 covers 7 bases. The CDR3 runs to 15 residues. The V segment lost 1 base and the J segment 1 base; nucleotides outside the gene matches: 2. In germline, CDR1 is SGHNT, CDR2 YENEEA.

The chain has TRBV7-9 and TRBJ2-7, with D possibly TRBD2 on 5 matching bases. The germline V gene encodes CDR1 SEHNR and CDR2 FQNEAQ (reference sequence). The CDR3 contains 18 residues. The V gene lost 0 bases and the J gene lost 1 base, with 19 bases spanning the gap. CDR3 nucleotide sequence: TGTGCCAGCAGCTTAGCAGAGGGCCCCAGTTCGCGGTCCTACGAGCAGTACTTC. It translates to CASSLAEGPSSRSYEQYF. The complete variable domain, with remaining parts taken from reference TRBV7-9 and TRBJ2-7, reads DTGVSQNPRHKITKRGQNVTFRCDPISEHNRLYWYRQTLGQGPEFLTYFQNEAQLEKSRLLSDRFSAERPKGSFSTLEIQRTEQGDSAMYLCASSLAEGPSSRSYEQYFGPGTRLTVT.

The V gene is TRBV5-4, the J gene TRBJ1-2; 7 bases fit TRBD1. In germline, CDR1 is SGHNT, CDR2 YYREEE (reference sequence). Trimming took 1 base from V and 3 from J; bases not matched to a gene: 12. The CDR3 covers 17 residues. CDR3 DNA: TGTGCCAGCAGCTTGAGCACCGGGCGCAGGGGGGACTATGGCTACACCTTC. It translates to CASSLSTGRRGDYGYTF.

The table lists this clone with a few counts. This sequence joins TRBV7-9 and TRBJ1-1; 10 nucleotides align to TRBD1. The CDR3 length is 15 residues. Trimming removed 4 bases from V and 1 base from J; junction bases left unmatched: 3. CDR1 and CDR2 (germline): SEHNR, FQNEAQ (reference sequence). The CDR3 DNA is TGTGCCAGCAGCTCGGGACAGGGGCCGAACACTGAAGCTTTCTTT. Protein product: CASSSGQGPNTEAFF.

The chain joins TRBV19 to TRBJ1-1; no clear D. Germline V CDR1 and CDR2: LNHDA, SQIVND (reference sequence). The length of the CDR3 is 13 residues. The V and J ends lost 0 bases and 5 bases respectively, with 7 bases between them. The DNA for the CDR3 is TGTGCCAGTAGTATAGATTCGGGGACTGAAGCTTTCTTT. Its protein product is CASSIDSGTEAFF.

In DNA, the CDR3 is TGCGCCAGCAGTGAGAACTACAGGACAGGTGAAGCTTTCTTT. It is translated as CASSENYRTGEAFF. The V and J genes are TRBV10-1 and TRBJ1-1; 7 bases agree with TRBD1. Looked up from germline, CDR1 is WNHNN and CDR2 is SYGVQD (reference sequence). Unmatched junction bases numbered 7, after V lost 2 bases and J lost 7 bases. The CDR3 spans 14 residues.

The CDR3 loop reads CASSPGQASREKLFF. DNA for the CDR3: TGTGCCAGCAGCCCGGGACAGGCCTCTCGGGAAAAACTGTTTTTT. The chain combines TRBV7-8 with TRBJ1-4; the match to TRBD1 covers 8 bases. This CDR3 has 15 amino acids. Germline-derived CDR1 and CDR2 are SGHVS and FQNEAQ. V dropped 5 bases and J dropped 8; count of bases not matched to a gene: 10. The full variable domain, rest sourced from reference TRBV7-8 and TRBJ1-4, is GAGVSQSPRYKVAKRGQDVALRCDPISGHVSLFWYQQALGQGPEFLTYFQNEAQLDKSGLPSDRFFAERPEGSVSTLKIQRTQQEDSAVYLCASSPGQASREKLFFGSGTQLSVL.

This chain joins TRBV7-8 and TRBJ2-1; possibly TRBD1 for D (6 bases). V lost 5 bases and J lost 7, with 12 bases in between. CDR1 is SGHVS and CDR2 is FQNEAQ in the germline V gene. The CDR3 has 13 amino acids. This chain's CDR3 is CASSLSRGNEQFF. CDR3 DNA: TGTGCCAGCAGCCTCAGCAGGGGAAATGAGCAGTTCTTC.

The rearrangement links TRBV6-5 to TRBJ2-2; 7 bases are shared with TRBD1. The CDR3 is made up of 11 amino acids. Unmatched junction bases numbered 1, after V lost 10 bases and J lost 5 bases. Per germline, CDR1 MNHEY and CDR2 SVGAGI. The chain's CDR3 is CATQGTGELFF. CDR3 nucleotide sequence: TGTGCCACACAGGGGACCGGGGAGCTGTTTTTT.

The genes are TRBV7-9 and TRBJ1-4; D is unclear. CDR1 is SEHNR, CDR2 FQNEAQ, per germline (reference sequence). The V end was cut by 3 bases, the J end by 7 bases, with 15 bases between. CDR3 length equals 15 residues. CDR3 sequence: CASSFGIRRAEKLFF. The CDR3 region has the DNA TGTGCCAGCAGCTTCGGTATCAGGCGTGCTGAAAAACTGTTTTTT.

J is TRBJ2-7 and V is TRBV29-1; the match to TRBD2 covers 9 bases. This CDR3 spans 16 amino acids. The trim removed 0 bases at V and 4 bases at J, leaving 10 bases unmatched. Germline CDR1 is SQVTM and CDR2 is ANQGSEA. CDR3 nucleotide sequence: TGCAGCGTTGAAGATCTACGCGGGAGGGCTTTGTACGAGCAGTACTTC. Translation gives CSVEDLRGRALYEQYF.

This clone was picked up one time. This sequence joins TRBV18 and TRBJ1-5; 11 bases are shared with TRBD1. CDR3 length: 16 amino acids. V shed 5 bases and J 4 bases; nucleotides not matched to a gene: 7. The germline gives CDR1 KGHSH, CDR2 LQKENI. The CDR3 DNA sequence: TGTGCCAGCTCAATAGGGACAGGGGGATGGAATCAGCCCCAGCATTTT. Its translation is CASSIGTGGWNQPQHF.

The chain carries TRBV11-3 and TRBJ2-1; 15 nucleotides line up with TRBD2. Germline V CDR1 and CDR2: SGHNT, YENEEA. The length of the CDR3 is 15 residues. V was pared by 4 bases and J by 7 bases, with 2 bases of the junction left unmatched. The CDR3 DNA reads as TGTGCCAGCAGCTGGGGACTAGCGGGAGGTAATGAGCAGTTCTTC. Its translation is CASSWGLAGGNEQFF.

The rearrangement joins TRBV6-1 to TRBJ2-2; 9 bases match TRBD2. Losses at the gene ends were 0 bases for V and 7 bases for J; bases not matched to a gene: 12. Germline V gene data show CDR1 as MNHNS and CDR2 as SASEGT. The length of the CDR3 is 18 residues. CDR3 amino acids: CASSEATFSGRIIGELFF. The DNA for the CDR3 is TGTGCCAGCAGTGAAGCGACTTTCAGCGGGAGGATTATCGGGGAGCTGTTTTTT.

The V call is TRBV7-3, the J call TRBJ1-1; the match to TRBD1 covers 10 bases. Germline CDR1 is SGHTA and CDR2 is FQGTGA. The CDR3 is made up of 15 amino acids. J lost 6 bases, V lost 5 bases, and 9 bases had no gene match. CDR3 loop: CASSLTGTGVAEAFF. The CDR3 coding sequence is TGTGCCAGCAGCCTGACCGGGACAGGGGTAGCTGAAGCTTTCTTT.

For this clone: The junction shows a germline mismatch at one end, possibly a read error. The J gene is TRBJ2-1, the V gene TRBV5-1; D may be TRBD2 (7 bases). The CDR3 is 23 amino acids. Germline CDR1 SGHRS, CDR2 YFSETQ. The CDR3 sequence: CVSSLAWGRGPETVPSSYNEQFF. CDR3 nucleotide sequence: TGCGTCAGCAGCTTGGCCTGGGGGCGGGGGCCAGAAACCGTCCCCAGCTCCTACAATGAGCAGTTCTTC. The full variable domain, with the rest looked up from reference TRBV5-1 and TRBJ2-1, is KAGVTQTPRYLIKTRGQQVTLSCSPISGHRSVSWYQQTPGQGLQFLFEYFSETQRNKGNFPGRFSGRQFSNSRSEMNVSTLELGDSALYLCVSSLAWGRGPETVPSSYNEQFFGPGTRLTVL.

The chain is built from TRBV5-1 and TRBJ2-2; possible D gene TRBD1, 6 bases. The germline V gene has CDR1 SGHRS and CDR2 YFSETQ. The V gene lost 2 bases and the J gene lost 1 base, with 18 bases spanning the gap. The CDR3 totals 18 residues. CDR3 bases: TGCGCCAGCAGCTTTTACCAAAGGACAGCAGGGAACACCGGGGAGCTGTTTTTT. Translation: CASSFYQRTAGNTGELFF.

The rearrangement links TRBV7-9 to TRBJ2-7, with a tentative D call TRBD2 (5 bases). Germline V gene sequence: CDR1 SEHNR, CDR2 FQNEAQ (reference sequence). The CDR3 is 14 amino acids. The V and J ends lost 3 bases and 3 bases respectively, with 12 bases between them. CDR3 region: CASSFLAAGYEQYF. DNA for the CDR3: TGTGCCAGCAGCTTTTTGGCCGCGGGCTACGAGCAGTACTTC.

For this clone: The junction shows a germline mismatch at one end, possibly a read error. The chain uses TRBV5-1 and TRBJ2-7; 7 bases are a match to TRBD1. This CDR3 is 15 amino acids long. The germline V gene encodes CDR1 SGHRS and CDR2 YFSETQ. The DNA of the CDR3 is TGCGCCAGCAGCTTCGACAGGGCTGCCTCCCACGAGCAGTACTTC. Protein: CASSFDRAASHEQYF.

The chain couples TRBV28 to TRBJ2-1, with 9 bases matching TRBD2. Per the germline V gene, CDR1 is MDHEN and CDR2 is SYDVKM. The CDR3 runs 14 residues. V gave up 5 bases and J gave up 8 bases; unmatched junction bases: 7. The CDR3 DNA reads as TGTGCCAGCAGTCCTTGGACTAGCGTCCATGAGCAGTTCTTC. Protein product: CASSPWTSVHEQFF.

The genes are TRBV5-1 and TRBJ2-2; 14 bases agree with TRBD2. J was trimmed by 5 bases and V by 2 bases; bases with no gene match: 11. The CDR3 totals 19 residues. From germline, CDR1 is SGHRS and CDR2 YFSETQ. CDR3 sequence: CASSFRLAGGRLMTGELFF. As DNA, the CDR3 is TGCGCCAGCAGCTTTCGACTAGCGGGGGGGCGATTAATGACCGGGGAGCTGTTTTTT.

This chain links TRBV6-1 with TRBJ2-7; the match to TRBD2 covers 7 bases. Germline values: CDR1 MNHNS, CDR2 SASEGT. V gave up 7 bases and J gave up 4 bases; unmatched junction bases: 7. The CDR3 totals 13 residues. This CDR3 reads CASNLAEGYEQYF. The CDR3 DNA follows: TGTGCCAGCAACCTAGCGGAGGGGTACGAGCAGTACTTC.

V gene TRBV5-6 combines with J gene TRBJ2-1; 7 bases agree with TRBD2. The trim removed 4 bases at V and 5 bases at J, leaving 9 bases unmatched. The length of the CDR3 is 15 residues. Per germline, CDR1 SGHDT and CDR2 YYEEEE. CDR3 sequence: CASSTPSSGHNEQFF. The CDR3 region has the DNA TGTGCCAGCAGCACTCCTTCTAGCGGTCACAATGAGCAGTTCTTC.

The chain employs TRBV2 and TRBJ2-1; 9 bases match TRBD1. The CDR3 runs 15 residues. Germline V gene sequence: CDR1 SNHLY, CDR2 FYNNEI. Trimming took 2 bases from V and 8 from J; bases not matched to a gene: 7. CDR3 region: CASSEFGTGKYEQFF. In DNA, the CDR3 is TGTGCCAGCAGTGAATTTGGGACAGGGAAGTATGAGCAGTTCTTC.

V and J are TRBV4-1 and TRBJ2-5; D gene uncertain. The CDR3 sequence is 14 residues long. Between the trimmed V and J ends, which lost 4 bases and 5 bases, there was a span of 14 bases. The germline V gene encodes CDR1 MGHRA and CDR2 YSYEKL. For the CDR3, the DNA is TGCGCCAGCAGCCCCCTCCCGGGTGTGGAGACCCAGTACTTC. This sequence encodes CASSPLPGVETQYF.

The chain joins TRBV5-8 to TRBJ2-5; 7 positions match TRBD2. The CDR3 length is 17 residues. Per germline, CDR1 SGHTS and CDR2 YDEGEE. Trimming cost V 6 bases and J 0 bases; bases outside gene matches: 14. Written as DNA, the CDR3 is TGTGCCAGCACCATCTCCGGGCAGGGAGGGGACCAAGAGACCCAGTACTTC. It translates to CASTISGQGGDQETQYF.

The V call is TRBV5-1, the J call TRBJ2-3; tentative D call: TRBD1 (6 bases). Per the germline V gene, CDR1 is SGHRS and CDR2 is YFSETQ. Trimming took 2 bases from V and 3 from J, leaving 10 bases between them. The CDR3 runs 14 residues. The CDR3 coding sequence is TGCGCCAGCAGCTTACAACAGGGTACAGATACGCAGTATTTT. Translation gives CASSLQQGTDTQYF.